These 20 T cell receptor beta chains share one sample of origin, sequenced in a study of blood T cells in healthy people across ages. For the second PCR, which ran for roughly 7 to 11 cycles, a sample-barcoded 5' primer and a J-beta primer mix were used. TCRdb ran MiXCR on the 5' RACE reads and lists one entry per CDR3 protein. The profile covers 1,800,000 or so distinct CDR3 sequences, with around 40% appearing a single time and more than 20% taken by the ten largest. Sequenced: blood. These receptor sequences come from a human donor in good health.

The V gene is TRBV7-3, the J gene TRBJ2-6; 7 positions match TRBD2. In germline, CDR1 is SGHTA, CDR2 FQGTGA. The CDR3 runs to 17 residues. V trimming: 5 bases; J trimming: 2 bases; junction bases outside the gene matches: 9. The CDR3 bases are TGTGCCAGCAGCCATGTGGGGGGGGAGGCTGGGGCCAACGTCCTGACTTTC. Protein product: CASSHVGGEAGANVLTF.

This sequence joins TRBV5-6 and TRBJ2-7, with 7 bases matching TRBD2. V lost 7 bases and J lost 5; bases outside the gene matches: 6. Germline loops: CDR1 SGHDT, CDR2 YYEEEE. The CDR3 consists of 12 residues. The CDR3 sequence: CASRFAGDEQYF. The CDR3 DNA reads as TGTGCCAGCCGTTTCGCGGGAGACGAGCAGTACTTC.

This clonotype was found a few times. The V and J genes are TRBV12-3 or TRBV12-4 and TRBJ2-5, with D possibly being TRBD2 (5 bases). Trimming shortened V by 4 bases and J by 2 bases, and 11 bases separated the two germline ends. CDR3 length: 14 amino acids. CDR3 coding DNA: TGTGCCAGCAGTTCCCCAGAGCGGCAAGAGACCCAGTACTTC. Its protein is CASSSPERQETQYF.

The V gene is TRBV27, the J gene TRBJ2-5; D might be TRBD1 or TRBD2, each matching 6 bases. CDR1 is MNHEY and CDR2 is SMNVEV in the germline V gene (reference sequence). The CDR3 sequence is 14 residues long. V gave up 5 bases and J gave up 1 base, with 11 bases separating them. The DNA for the CDR3 is TGTGCCAGCAGTCCGGGGGACACCCAAGAGACCCAGTACTTC. Amino acid sequence: CASSPGDTQETQYF.

This clonotype was detected only a few times. The chain links TRBV5-6 to TRBJ1-4, with no clear D. Trimming shortened V by 4 bases and J by 5 bases, and 9 bases separated the two germline ends. Germline CDR1 is SGHDT and CDR2 is YYEEEE. The CDR3 has 13 residues. In nucleotides, the CDR3 is TGTGCCAGCAGCCCCACGGGGAATGAAAAACTGTTTTTT. Its translation: CASSPTGNEKLFF.

The chain links TRBV7-3 to TRBJ2-3, with TRBD2 identical over 13 bases. There are 15 residues in the CDR3. J was trimmed by 14 bases and V by 3 bases; bases with no gene match: 11. Germline V gene data show CDR1 as SGHTA and CDR2 as FQGTGA. The CDR3 here is CASSFALTSGGTPYF. CDR3 nucleotides: TGTGCCAGCAGCTTCGCGCTGACTAGCGGGGGGACCCCGTATTTT.

This chain joins TRBV6-1 and TRBJ1-5; D might be TRBD1 (5 bases). In germline, CDR1 is MNHNS, CDR2 SASEGT. The V gene lost 0 bases and the J gene lost 6 bases, with 12 bases spanning the gap. The CDR3 totals 15 residues. CDR3 nucleotides: TGTGCCAGCAGTGAAGCGCTCGGGGGAATTCAGCCCCAGCATTTT. It translates to CASSEALGGIQPQHF.

The rearrangement uses TRBV6-5 and TRBJ2-6; 7 positions agree with TRBD1. The CDR3 is 14 residues long. From germline, CDR1 is MNHEY and CDR2 SVGAGI. The J segment lost 2 bases and the V segment lost 8 bases, leaving 3 bases of the junction unmatched. The CDR3 reads CASGQAAGANVLTF. The CDR3 nucleotides are TGTGCCAGCGGACAGGCGGCTGGGGCCAACGTCCTGACTTTC.

Remarks on this clonotype: At one boundary the junction diverges from the germline segment, which might be a read error. The gene calls are TRBV6-2 or TRBV6-3 and TRBJ1-2, with a tentative D call TRBD1 (5 bases). This CDR3 is 14 amino acids long. Germline assignment: CDR1 MNHEY and CDR2 SVGEGT. This CDR3 reads CAISAREDLYGYTF. The CDR3 DNA follows: TGTGCCATTTCGGCCAGGGAAGATCTTTATGGCTACACCTTT.

This clonotype was counted between two and nine times. V usage is TRBV4-1 and J usage is TRBJ2-1, with TRBD2 matching over 11 bases. Germline-derived CDR1 and CDR2 are MGHRA and YSYEKL. J gave up 4 bases and V 4 bases, and 3 bases lay outside the gene matches. The CDR3 spans 15 residues. The CDR3 region is CASSRIAGGYNEQFF. The CDR3 DNA is TGCGCCAGCAGCCGAATAGCGGGGGGGTACAATGAGCAGTTCTTC.

This clonotype was seen many times. The chain carries TRBV4-1 and TRBJ1-6, with D unclear. Germline V gene sequence: CDR1 MGHRA, CDR2 YSYEKL. The CDR3 runs 15 residues. V lost 0 bases and J 7 bases, leaving 10 bases between the germline ends. The CDR3 nucleotides read TGCGCCAGCAGCCAAGAGGGGATTCGCAATTCACCCCTCCACTTT. It encodes CASSQEGIRNSPLHF.

The J gene is TRBJ2-1, the V gene TRBV7-9; 9 bases align to TRBD2. J lost 0 bases, V lost 7 bases, and 13 bases had no gene match. Germline values: CDR1 SEHNR, CDR2 FQNEAQ (reference sequence). The CDR3 length is 18 residues. Here the CDR3 reads CASTGSLAGLNSYNEQFF. In nucleotides, the CDR3 is TGTGCCAGCACAGGGTCCCTAGCGGGGCTAAACTCCTACAATGAGCAGTTCTTC.

Ten or more counts support this clonotype. At one end the junction does not follow the germline gene, possibly because of a read error. V is TRBV5-1 and J is TRBJ2-3; D call uncertain. This CDR3 has 13 residues. From germline, CDR1 is SGHRS and CDR2 YFSETQ. The chain's CDR3 is CASSLVPADTQYF. In DNA form, the CDR3 reads TGTGCCAGCAGCTTAGTCCCGGCAGATACGCAGTATTTT.

V usage is TRBV7-3 and J usage is TRBJ2-3; 10 bases agree with TRBD2. The germline gives CDR1 SGHTA, CDR2 FQGTGA. This CDR3 contains 19 residues. V lost 3 bases, J lost 4 bases, and 16 bases stayed unmatched. The CDR3 DNA reads TGTGCCAGCAGCTTGAAAGGAAGCCCAGCGGGGGGGTTAGCAGATACGCAGTATTTT. Encoded protein: CASSLKGSPAGGLADTQYF.

Regarding this clonotype: An end of the junction does not agree with germline; a read error may underlie this. This chain uses TRBV29-1 with TRBJ2-5; D is ambiguous. The J call is uncertain, as TRBJ2-7 better fits the DNA end. This CDR3 comprises 12 residues. In germline, CDR1 is SQVTM, CDR2 ANQGSEA. The DNA of the CDR3 is TGCAGTGTTGAAAAGGACCCCTACGAGCAGTACTTC. Protein product: CSVEKDPYEQYF.

The rearrangement links TRBV6-2 or TRBV6-3 to TRBJ2-1; D possibly corresponds to TRBD2 (7 bases). CDR3 size: 16 residues. V was shortened by 10 bases and J by 0 bases, with 19 bases between the two germline ends. Germline values: CDR1 MNHEY, CDR2 SVGEGT. The CDR3 DNA sequence: TGTGCCATCGCAACTCGGGGGGCAAGCTCCTACAATGAGCAGTTCTTC. It specifies CAIATRGASSYNEQFF.

V gene TRBV28 combines with J gene TRBJ2-7; TRBD2 agrees at 8 bases. The CDR3 loop spans 16 amino acids. The ends lost 5 bases at V and 0 bases at J; junction bases unmatched: 9. CDR1 and CDR2 from the germline V gene are MDHEN and SYDVKM. The CDR3 here is CASSTRGSGASYEQYF. DNA of the CDR3: TGTGCCAGCAGTACCCGGGGTAGCGGGGCCTCCTACGAGCAGTACTTC.

The genes are TRBV20-1 and TRBJ1-3, with a tentative D call TRBD1 (5 bases). With 1 base removed from V and 1 base from J, the gap between germline ends came to 14 bases. The CDR3 is 16 amino acids. Germline V gene sequence: CDR1 DFQATT, CDR2 SNEGSKA (reference sequence). CDR3 nucleotides: TGCAGTGCTAGAGGTGGGCAGGGCCCGTCTGGAAACACCATATATTTT. Encoded protein: CSARGGQGPSGNTIYF.

V gene TRBV29-1 combines with J gene TRBJ2-3; possible D gene TRBD2, 5 bases. With 6 bases removed from V and 5 bases from J, the gap between germline ends came to 9 bases. CDR1 and CDR2 (germline): SQVTM, ANQGSEA. The CDR3 sequence is 11 residues long. CDR3 nucleotide sequence: TGCAGCGTGGTACTAGTAGATACGCAGTATTTT. Residues: CSVVLVDTQYF.

The chain has TRBV29-1 and TRBJ1-2; 10 bases fit TRBD1. The germline V gene has CDR1 SQVTM and CDR2 ANQGSEA. CDR3 size: 13 residues. V was clipped by 7 bases and J by 2 bases; unmatched bases: 4. The CDR3: CSAGTGDNYGYTF. Written as DNA, the CDR3 is TGCAGCGCCGGGACAGGGGACAACTATGGCTACACCTTC.